These 10 T cell receptor beta chains originate from one sample sequenced in a study of regulatory T cells in long-lasting Graves disease. The time point: persistent/refractory GD, antithyroid drugs over 5 years with positive TRAb. Generation of the TCR library employed RNA extracted from PBMCs. According to the study, TCR beta libraries were built with iRepertoire HTBI primers and CDR3-region Arm-PCR. TCRdb recomputed calls from the multiplex PCR reads with MiXCR, one row per CDR3 protein. The sample has 400,000 or so distinct CDR3 sequences; less than 25% are singletons. Material: peripheral blood mononuclear cells (PBMCs), obtained when the disease was refractory, from a patient treated with antithyroid drugs. These receptors all come from a female donor with Graves disease.

This clonotype was seen only a few times. This chain joins TRBV6-2 or TRBV6-3 and TRBJ2-4, with D perhaps TRBD1 (6 bases). The CDR3 sequence is 14 residues long. The germline CDR1 and CDR2 sequences are MNHEY and SVGEGT. V was pared by 6 bases and J by 4 bases, with 13 bases between. The CDR3 loop is CASRPNGQKNIQYF. In DNA form, the CDR3 reads TGTGCCAGCAGACCGAACGGACAGAAAAACATTCAGTACTTC.

In this sample, this clonotype turned up many times. The CDR3 DNA reads TGTGCCAGCAGTGAAAGAAGTCGGGTCTACGAGCAGTACTTC. It yields the protein CASSERSRVYEQYF. The chain has TRBV6-1 and TRBJ2-7, with no clear D. The V end lost 2 bases, the J end lost 3 bases, and 11 bases lay between the germline ends. The CDR3 consists of 14 residues. Germline CDR1 MNHNS, CDR2 SASEGT.

A few counts support this clonotype. The V gene is TRBV5-4, the J gene TRBJ1-1; maybe TRBD1 (6 bases). The CDR3 is made up of 15 amino acids. In germline, CDR1 is SGHNT, CDR2 YYREEE (reference sequence). Between the trimmed V and J ends, which lost 0 bases and 1 base, there was a span of 10 bases. Here the CDR3 DNA reads TGTGCCAGCAGCTTGGCGAAGGGGGGGAACACTGAAGCTTTCTTT. Translating it yields CASSLAKGGNTEAFF. Based on the CDR3 plus reference TRBV5-4 and TRBJ1-1, the full variable domain is ETGVTQSPTHLIKTRGQQVTLRCSSQSGHNTVSWYQQALGQGPQFIFQYYREEENGRGNFPPRFSGLQFPNYSSELNVNALELDDSALYLCASSLAKGGNTEAFFGQGTRLTVV.

This clonotype occurred many times. The chain joins TRBV12-3 or TRBV12-4 to TRBJ1-5, with D unresolved. The CDR3 contains 12 residues. V dropped 4 bases and J dropped 7 bases, with 8 bases sitting between them. In DNA, the CDR3 is TGTGCCAGCAGTTCGATAGACCAGCCCCAGCATTTT. Translation: CASSSIDQPQHF.

This clonotype has at least ten counts. V is TRBV28 and J is TRBJ2-7, with D uncertain. V lost 7 bases and J lost 0, with 13 bases in between. The germline V gene encodes CDR1 MDHEN and CDR2 SYDVKM. The CDR3 length is 14 residues. CDR3 nucleotide sequence: TGTGCCAGCACCGACGATGGCTACTCCTACGAGCAGTACTTC. This encodes CASTDDGYSYEQYF.

The sample holds many counts of this clonotype. J is TRBJ1-1 and V is TRBV6-2 or TRBV6-3, with 8 positions matching TRBD1. CDR3 length: 16 residues. J lost 1 base, V lost 2 bases, and 6 bases had no gene match. Germline V gives CDR1 MNHEY, CDR2 SVGEGT. CDR3 sequence reads: CASSYPRTGTNTEAFF. In DNA, the CDR3 is TGTGCCAGCAGTTACCCAAGGACAGGGACGAACACTGAAGCTTTCTTT.

The table lists this clonotype with many counts. The chain uses TRBV2 and TRBJ1-5; D uncertain. The germline CDR1 and CDR2 sequences are SNHLY and FYNNEI. The CDR3 spans 12 residues. Trimming took 2 bases from V and 6 from J, leaving 5 bases between them. The CDR3 DNA reads as TGTGCCAGCAGTGAATCGGGTCAGCCCCAGCATTTT. Amino acid sequence: CASSESGQPQHF.

This clonotype was counted many times. The CDR3 loop is CSAVGGPETQYF. The CDR3 DNA reads as TGCAGTGCTGTAGGGGGCCCGGAGACCCAGTACTTC. The chain has TRBV20-1 and TRBJ2-5; 7 bases match TRBD1. In germline, CDR1 is DFQATT, CDR2 SNEGSKA (reference sequence). V gave up 5 bases and J gave up 5 bases; unmatched junction bases: 5. The CDR3 runs 12 residues.

This clonotype was seen many times. The V and J genes are TRBV12-5 and TRBJ1-2; tentatively, D is TRBD1 (6 bases). This CDR3 contains 14 residues. CDR1 LGHNT and CDR2 FRNRAP come from the germline V gene. V lost 0 bases, J lost 5 bases, and 10 bases lay in between. The CDR3 DNA reads as TGTGCTAGTGGTTTGGTAGACAGGACGTATGGCTACACCTTC. The encoded protein is CASGLVDRTYGYTF.

This clonotype has more than one count but fewer than ten. The V and J genes are TRBV20-1 and TRBJ2-7; D is uncertain. V gave up 3 bases and J gave up 2 bases, with 11 bases separating them. CDR1 and CDR2 from the germline V gene are DFQATT and SNEGSKA (reference sequence). The CDR3 is 13 amino acids. CDR3 region: CSARPRTTYEQYF. The CDR3 region has the DNA TGCAGTGCTAGGCCCAGGACGACCTACGAGCAGTACTTC.